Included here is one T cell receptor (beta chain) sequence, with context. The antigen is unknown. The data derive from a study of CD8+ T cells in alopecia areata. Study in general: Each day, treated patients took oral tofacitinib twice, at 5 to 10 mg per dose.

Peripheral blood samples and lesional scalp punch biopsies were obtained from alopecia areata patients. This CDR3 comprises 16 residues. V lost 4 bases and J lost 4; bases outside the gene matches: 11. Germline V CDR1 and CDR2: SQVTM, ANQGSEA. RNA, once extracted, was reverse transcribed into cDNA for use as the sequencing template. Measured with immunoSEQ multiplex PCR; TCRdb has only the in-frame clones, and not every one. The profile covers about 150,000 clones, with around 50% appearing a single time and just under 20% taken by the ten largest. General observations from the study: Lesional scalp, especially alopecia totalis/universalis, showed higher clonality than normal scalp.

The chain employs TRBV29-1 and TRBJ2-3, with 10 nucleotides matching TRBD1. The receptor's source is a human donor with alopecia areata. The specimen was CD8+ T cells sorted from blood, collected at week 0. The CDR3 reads CSVVLLGDRGPDTQYF. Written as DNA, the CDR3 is TGCAGCGTTGTCTTGTTGGGGGACAGGGGTCCAGATACGCAGTATTTT.